Sequencing of this T cell receptor (beta chain) was carried out in a study of T cells in Graves' hyperthyroidism and ophthalmopathy. General study findings and limits: Separating ophthalmopathy from stable hyperthyroidism was achieved by a 13 V-J model.

Those patients with uncontrolled infection, other autoimmune disease, pregnancy or lactation were excluded. This CDR3 has 16 residues. The germline CDR1 and CDR2 sequences are LGHDT and YNNKEL (reference sequence). Unmatched junction bases numbered 7, after V lost 1 base and J lost 3 bases. This clonotype was seen many times. The antigen remains unidentified. What was amplified from RNA transcripts were TCR beta CDR3 regions. First-round RT-PCR of the TCR CDR3 relied on the HTBI primer set. A single record per CDR3 protein comes from TCRdb applying MiXCR to the multiplex PCR reads. Among hundreds of thousands of distinct CDR3 sequences listed, more than 20% were seen once.

The TCR was taken from a man aged 30-40 years with Graves' ophthalmopathy. The sample taken for sequencing was blood. This chain links TRBV3-1 with TRBJ2-3; 7 positions agree with TRBD1. The CDR3 spells CASSQGARGFTDTQYF. DNA of the CDR3: TGTGCCAGCAGCCAAGGGGCCAGGGGGTTTACAGATACGCAGTATTTT.